The rows below give T cell receptor beta chains drawn from one sample of a study of cytomegalovirus exposure and HLA in healthy donors. Repertoires were generated with immunoSEQ multiplex PCR, while TCRdb's copy carries only in-frame clones and drops some. The table shows 200,000 to 250,000 clones, with roughly 83% occurring only once. Sequenced sample: PBMCs. The receptor source for this set is a young woman in good health and CMV-seropositive. Both conserved end residues are part of each CDR3. The order of the fields is J gene, V gene, CDR3 protein.

J: TRBJ2-5; V: TRBV9; CDR3: CASSDPRGETQYF
J: TRBJ2-1; V: TRBV20-1; CDR3: CSARGYDEQFF
J: TRBJ1-2; V: TRBV7-6; CDR3: CASSPTGGWYGYTF
J: TRBJ1-5; V: TRBV28; CDR3: CASSLRLTGFSNQPQHF
J: TRBJ2-7; V: TRBV7-8; CDR3: CASSPGLAGQGIHEQYF
J: TRBJ2-1; V: TRBV30; CDR3: CAWREGTVNEQFF
J: TRBJ2-1; V: TRBV19; CDR3: CASCIGTGPNNEQFF
J: TRBJ1-5; V: TRBV9; CDR3: CASSVEVNQPQHF
J: TRBJ1-1; V: TRBV20-1; CDR3: CSGQGPTEAFF
J: TRBJ1-4; V: TRBV9; CDR3: CASSSGTGGFANEKLFF
J: TRBJ1-1; V: TRBV25-1; CDR3: CASQQGNTEAFF
J: TRBJ2-7; V: TRBV7-9; CDR3: CASSLVSLAGDEQYF
J: TRBJ2-3; V: TRBV5-1; CDR3: CASSSTDTQYF
J: TRBJ2-3; V: TRBV5-1; CDR3: CASSLEGYTDTQYF
J: TRBJ2-5; V: TRBV2; CDR3: CASSEAFSDPPRVEETQYF
J: TRBJ1-1; V: TRBV15; CDR3: CATSREGGAEAFF
J: TRBJ2-2; V: TRBV30; CDR3: CAWTGANTGELFF
J: TRBJ1-2; V: TRBV6-5; CDR3: CASSPRDNYGYTF
J: TRBJ2-1; V: TRBV5-4; CDR3: CASSARTSGINEQFF
J: TRBJ1-2; V: TRBV7-8; CDR3: CASSQWDRGYGGYTF
J: TRBJ2-1; V: TRBV6-4; CDR3: CASSERTTVGEQFF
J: TRBJ1-4; V: TRBV28; CDR3: CASSSTELNEKLFF